The clone carrying this T cell receptor (beta chain) has a count of ten or more. Its antigen is not known. This sample is drawn from a study of early T cells in non-severe SARS-CoV-2 infection. Turning to the study itself: Chains were not paired, and sequencing was done on bulk RNA from unsorted whole blood. Study-wide results and caveats: Matching with VDJdb favored anti-spike CD8 responses (missing private and CD4 specificities).

As part of library construction, unique molecular identifiers were attached to individual cDNA molecules. TCRdb reprocessed the 5' RACE reads via MiXCR and lists one record per CDR3 protein. The sample yields nearly 95,000 distinct CDR3 sequences, 16% seen once. The V segment lost 2 bases and the J segment 2 bases; nucleotides outside the gene matches: 3. Germline CDR1 reads MNHEY; CDR2 reads SVGEGT. The CDR3 extends over 14 amino acids. The gene calls are TRBV6-2 or TRBV6-3 and TRBJ2-7, with 7 bases identical to TRBD1. The specimen was whole blood, collected at baseline. This clonotype originated in an adult who was a healthcare worker with PCR-confirmed SARS-CoV-2 infection or an uninfected control (not recorded which). The chain's CDR3 is CASSYRDSTYEQYF. The DNA of the CDR3 is TGTGCCAGCAGTTACCGGGACAGTACCTACGAGCAGTACTTC.